This entry lists 26 T cell receptor beta chains sequenced from one sample in a study of cytomegalovirus exposure and HLA in healthy donors. The PCR employed 60 Vbeta primers together with 13 Jbeta primers. The method was immunoSEQ multiplex PCR; TCRdb's version includes in-frame clones alone and lacks a portion of them. Of around 130,000 clones listed, around 70% are singletons. Sequencing input: PBMCs. Every receptor here comes from a man younger than 45 in good health and CMV-seronegative.

The V and J genes are TRBV4-2 and TRBJ1-1; 8 bases agree with TRBD1. The V and J ends lost 0 bases and 2 bases, in that order; junction bases with no gene match: 5. Germline V gives CDR1 LGHNA, CDR2 YNFKEQ. The CDR3 extends over 16 amino acids. The CDR3 sequence is CASSQDVQGANTEAFF. The DNA of the CDR3 is TGTGCCAGCAGCCAAGATGTTCAGGGGGCAAACACTGAAGCTTTCTTT.

This clone was detected once. The chain links TRBV4-3 to TRBJ2-3, with D possibly TRBD2 on 6 matching bases. V was trimmed by 5 bases and J by 4 bases, leaving 13 bases between them. This CDR3 comprises 14 residues. Germline V gives CDR1 LGHNA, CDR2 YSLEER. The chain's CDR3 is CASSTRWGADTQYF. The DNA of the CDR3 is TGCGCCAGCAGCACCCGATGGGGGGCAGATACGCAGTATTTT.

This clone was picked up one time. CDR3: CASSQDGLGGETQYF. The CDR3 DNA sequence: TGCGCCAGCAGCCAAGATGGTTTAGGCGGGGAGACCCAGTACTTC. The chain is built from TRBV4-3 and TRBJ2-5, with a possible D match to TRBD2 (5 bases). Trimming removed 0 bases at V and 5 bases at J, with 13 bases between. The CDR3 has 15 amino acids. The germline gives CDR1 LGHNA, CDR2 YSLEER.

The chain uses TRBV6-5 and TRBJ1-5; D call uncertain. CDR1 and CDR2 from the germline V gene are MNHEY and SVGAGI. The CDR3 length is 12 residues. Deletions cut 8 bases from V and 6 bases from J, with 11 bases between. The CDR3 spells CASGVRGQPQHF. The DNA for the CDR3 is TGTGCCAGCGGAGTTCGGGGTCAGCCCCAGCATTTT.

The V call is TRBV2, the J call TRBJ2-2, with D perhaps matching TRBD2 (5 bases). V was pared by 6 bases and J by 5 bases, with 16 bases between. The CDR3 is made up of 15 amino acids. Looked up from germline, CDR1 is SNHLY and CDR2 is FYNNEI. CDR3 sequence (DNA): TGTGCCAGCAGGATAGAGGGTGTTGGAACCGGGGAGCTGTTTTTT. Protein: CASRIEGVGTGELFF.

The chain links TRBV4-2 to TRBJ2-7, with TRBD1 identical over 8 bases. The length of the CDR3 is 15 residues. The V segment lost 2 bases and the J segment 7 bases; nucleotides outside the gene matches: 10. Germline V gives CDR1 LGHNA, CDR2 YNFKEQ. The CDR3 region has the DNA TGTGCCAGCAGCCAATCCGGGACAGGCATGGGTGAGCAGTACTTC. Its protein is CASSQSGTGMGEQYF.

This chain uses TRBV9 with TRBJ2-1, with TRBD2 matching 7 bases. Trimming cost V 4 bases and J 4 bases; bases outside gene matches: 20. The germline V gene has CDR1 SGDLS and CDR2 YYNGEE. The CDR3 runs to 19 residues. DNA for the CDR3: TGTGCCAGCAGCCCACACCTGTTCAGTGGGGGGGGGATTTACAATGAGCAGTTCTTC. This gives the protein CASSPHLFSGGGIYNEQFF.

The chain carries TRBV6-1 and TRBJ2-7, with a weak D call TRBD2 (6 bases). Germline-derived CDR1 and CDR2 are MNHNS and SASEGT. V gave up 3 bases and J gave up 2 bases, with 17 bases separating them. This CDR3 is built from 16 residues. The CDR3 bases are TGTGCCAGCAGTGAGATAGGGACTTACCCCCCCTACGAGCAGTACTTC. This encodes CASSEIGTYPPYEQYF.

This clone was detected a few times. The chain is built from TRBV27 and TRBJ2-6; 8 bases map to TRBD1. The ends lost 6 bases at V and 1 base at J; junction bases unmatched: 2. The length of the CDR3 is 15 residues. CDR1 is MNHEY, CDR2 SMNVEV, per germline (reference sequence). This chain's CDR3 is CASSQGASGANVLTF. CDR3 in DNA: TGTGCCAGCAGCCAGGGGGCGTCTGGGGCCAACGTCCTGACTTTC.

J is TRBJ2-5 and V is TRBV14; 7 bases agree with TRBD2. The ends lost 3 bases at V and 7 bases at J; junction bases unmatched: 14. This CDR3 has 16 amino acids. Germline lookup yields CDR1 SGHDN and CDR2 FVKESK. CDR3 residues: CASSHSSGTLWGTQYF. CDR3 sequence (DNA): TGTGCCAGCAGCCACTCCAGCGGGACCTTATGGGGGACCCAGTACTTC. Variable domain in full (rest from reference TRBV14 and TRBJ2-5): EAGVTQFPSHSVIEKGQTVTLRCDPISGHDNLYWYRRVMGKEIKFLLHFVKESKQDESGMPNNRFLAERTGGTYSTLKVQPAELEDSGVYFCASSHSSGTLWGTQYFGPGTRLLVL.

This clone has a single count. The chain recombines TRBV30 with TRBJ1-2; perhaps TRBD1 as D (6 bases). Trimming took off 1 base at V and 7 bases at J, with 13 bases between the two ends. CDR1 GTSNPN and CDR2 SVGIG come from the germline V gene (reference sequence). The CDR3 has 13 amino acids. CDR3: CAWSASGVVGYTF. DNA for the CDR3: TGTGCCTGGAGTGCATCAGGGGTTGTTGGCTACACCTTC.

The chain has TRBV28 and TRBJ1-2, with 9 positions matching TRBD1. The CDR3 is 18 residues long. Germline CDR1 and CDR2: MDHEN and SYDVKM. The trim removed 6 bases at V and 5 bases at J, leaving 19 bases unmatched. Here the CDR3 reads CASSPPGQGLSGRYGYTF. CDR3 nucleotides: TGTGCCAGCAGCCCGCCGGGACAGGGCCTCTCAGGGAGGTATGGCTACACCTTC.

This chain connects TRBV2 to TRBJ2-5, with 7 positions matching TRBD2. CDR1 and CDR2 from the germline V gene are SNHLY and FYNNEI. The CDR3 sequence is 17 residues long. Trimming removed 10 bases from V and 5 bases from J; junction bases left unmatched: 22. Here the CDR3 reads CATSPTGHAGRGETQYF. CDR3 nucleotides: TGTGCCACCTCCCCGACCGGTCACGCAGGGCGGGGGGAGACCCAGTACTTC.

The chain recombines TRBV4-1 with TRBJ2-2, with 10 bases matching TRBD2. In germline, CDR1 is MGHRA, CDR2 YSYEKL. Losses at the gene ends were 3 bases for V and 7 bases for J; bases not matched to a gene: 14. The CDR3 is made up of 18 amino acids. The CDR3 here is CASSHSLASGGNLGELFF. The CDR3 nucleotides read TGCGCCAGCAGCCACTCCCTGGCTAGCGGGGGTAACCTCGGGGAGCTGTTTTTT.

The V gene is TRBV5-1, the J gene TRBJ2-1; TRBD1 matches at 10 bases. With 9 bases clipped from V and 2 bases from J, the junction kept 11 bases outside the gene matches. The germline V gene encodes CDR1 SGHRS and CDR2 YFSETQ. This CDR3 region has 16 residues. CDR3 in amino acids: CATRGGQGIPYNEQFF. The CDR3 region has the DNA TGCGCCACAAGGGGGGGACAGGGGATACCCTACAATGAGCAGTTCTTC.

The V call is TRBV19, the J call TRBJ2-7, with 11 bases identical to TRBD2. The CDR3 covers 14 residues. Germline-derived CDR1 and CDR2 are LNHDA and SQIVND (reference sequence). Trimming took 3 bases from V and 3 from J; bases not matched to a gene: 1. CDR3 region: CASSITSGGYEQYF. CDR3 coding DNA: TGTGCCAGTAGTATTACTAGCGGGGGCTACGAGCAGTACTTC.

This chain connects TRBV5-6 to TRBJ2-2; 8 bases agree with TRBD2. The germline V gene has CDR1 SGHDT and CDR2 YYEEEE. The CDR3 has 17 residues. V dropped 2 bases and J dropped 4; count of bases not matched to a gene: 10. In DNA, the CDR3 is TGTGCCAGCAGCTTAGCTCGCGCGGGGGGATTCACCGGGGAGCTGTTTTTT. Amino acids: CASSLARAGGFTGELFF.

This sequence joins TRBV5-5 and TRBJ2-7; D gene uncertain. The CDR3 extends over 13 amino acids. CDR1 SGHKS and CDR2 YYEKEE come from the germline V gene (reference sequence). Trimming took 1 base from V and 5 from J, leaving 10 bases between them. The CDR3 sequence: CASSLLRVHEQYF. The DNA for the CDR3 is TGTGCCAGCAGCTTGTTGCGAGTGCACGAGCAGTACTTC.

The CDR3 reads CASSYSSQGYTEAFF. CDR3 nucleotide sequence: TGTGCCAGCAGTTACTCGTCACAGGGCTACACTGAAGCTTTCTTT. The chain uses TRBV6-5 and TRBJ1-1, with D perhaps TRBD1 (6 bases). The V end was cut by 0 bases, the J end by 3 bases, with 11 bases between. CDR3 length: 15 residues. CDR1 and CDR2 from the germline V gene are MNHEY and SVGAGI.

Of note for this clone: One end of the junction varies from germline; a read error may be responsible. The sample holds other DNA sequences that translate to the same CDR3. V usage is TRBV25-1 and J usage is TRBJ1-2, with a weak D call TRBD1 (5 bases). Looked up from germline, CDR1 is MGHDK and CDR2 is SYGVNS. The CDR3 sequence is 13 residues long. The CDR3 spells CASCDSPNYGYTF. CDR3 bases: TGTGCCAGCTGTGACAGTCCTAACTATGGCTACACCTTC.

The V gene is TRBV28, the J gene TRBJ1-5; TRBD1 might be the D (5 bases). CDR3 length: 13 residues. Deletions cut 10 bases from V and 5 bases from J, with 15 bases between. In germline, CDR1 is MDHEN, CDR2 SYDVKM. CDR3 sequence reads: CATRHRFHQPQHF. CDR3 sequence (DNA): TGTGCCACCCGGCACAGGTTCCATCAGCCCCAGCATTTT.

The chain employs TRBV10-3 and TRBJ1-2; weak D call: TRBD1 (5 bases). The CDR3 length is 16 residues. V was pared by 0 bases and J by 4 bases, with 15 bases between. CDR1 is ENHRY, CDR2 SYGVKD, per germline. The CDR3 bases are TGTGCCATCAGTGAGTCTAGCTGGGGGAGGCCCTATGGCTACACCTTC. It is translated as CAISESSWGRPYGYTF.

The rearrangement links TRBV5-6 to TRBJ2-3; weak D call: TRBD2 (6 bases). Trimming cost V 0 bases and J 0 bases, with 17 bases left between them. The germline V gene encodes CDR1 SGHDT and CDR2 YYEEEE. This CDR3 spans 18 amino acids. Here the CDR3 reads CASSLALQPSVSTDTQYF. CDR3 sequence (DNA): TGTGCCAGCAGCTTGGCTCTCCAGCCTAGCGTCAGCACAGATACGCAGTATTTT.

V and J are TRBV5-1 and TRBJ1-1; D gene uncertain. Germline V gene sequence: CDR1 SGHRS, CDR2 YFSETQ. CDR3 size: 16 residues. Trimming took off 4 bases at V and 1 base at J, with 17 bases between the two ends. This CDR3 reads CASSLGHSKTNTEAFF. Written as DNA, the CDR3 is TGCGCCAGCAGCCTTGGGCACAGCAAAACGAACACTGAAGCTTTCTTT.

This chain joins TRBV7-9 and TRBJ1-2; maybe TRBD1 (6 bases). The V and J ends lost 5 bases and 8 bases respectively, with 12 bases between them. From germline, CDR1 is SEHNR and CDR2 FQNEAQ (reference sequence). CDR3 size: 12 residues. This CDR3 reads CASSTGQMGYTF. In DNA, the CDR3 is TGTGCCAGCAGCACCGGACAGATGGGCTACACCTTC.

The chain couples TRBV28 to TRBJ2-2; 7 bases are shared with TRBD2. V gave up 7 bases and J gave up 6 bases; unmatched junction bases: 11. CDR3 length equals 15 residues. From germline, CDR1 is MDHEN and CDR2 SYDVKM. CDR3 coding DNA: TGTGCCAGCACGATGCGGGGACTAAGCGCCGGGGAGCTGTTTTTT. Protein product: CASTMRGLSAGELFF.